The 5 T cell receptor beta chains reported below all come from one sample, sequenced in a study of T cell clonality in common variable immunodeficiency. Study outcomes and limitations: Common variable immunodeficiency TCR beta sequences reportedly had fewer deletions and N-nucleotide insertions.

The antigens of these receptors remain unknown. Here immunoSEQ multiplex PCR was the method, and the copy in TCRdb shows in-frame clones only, minus some. The sample offers 25,000 to 30,000 clones and no singletons, the top ten holding about a quarter. Sequencing was done on a sample of peripheral blood mononuclear cells. These receptors were collected from a human donor with common variable immunodeficiency.

As for this clone: Read coverage stops 3 residues before the CDR3 terminus; the germline J gene supplies the remainder. The chain has TRBV30 and TRBJ2-7, with 7 bases matching TRBD2. V dropped 3 bases and J dropped 6; count of bases not matched to a gene: 5. The length of the CDR3 is 12 residues. In germline, CDR1 is GTSNPN, CDR2 SVGIG (reference sequence). The CDR3: CAWSTGGGEQYF. The DNA read from the CDR3 is TGTGCCTGGAGCACTGGGGGGGGCGAG.

This clone was seen ten or more times. The observed sequence ends 3 residues before the CDR3 terminus, with the missing tail filled in from the germline J gene. The rearrangement joins TRBV30 to TRBJ2-5, with D tentatively TRBD1 (6 bases). This CDR3 spans 14 amino acids. Germline V gene lookup returns CDR1 GTSNPN and CDR2 SVGIG (reference sequence). V was shortened by 1 base and J by 2 bases, with 11 bases between the two germline ends. The CDR3: CAWSEGHGQETQYF. The sequenced part of the CDR3 DNA is TGTGCCTGGAGTGAGGGACACGGACAAGAGACC.

With respect to this clone: From the germline J gene comes the end of the CDR3, since the read stops 3 residues before it. V is TRBV11-2 and J is TRBJ1-2; 11 bases agree with TRBD1. Trimming took 3 bases from V and 5 from J; bases not matched to a gene: 2. The germline CDR1 and CDR2 sequences are SGHAT and FQNNGV. The CDR3 sequence is 14 residues long. Incomplete CDR3 DNA: TGTGCCAGCAGCTTCGGGACAGGGGGTTATGGC. It translates to CASSFGTGGYG. The whole CDR3 protein reads CASSFGTGGYGYTF.

This clone was observed many times. The CDR3 end falls 3 residues outside the read, so it is completed with the germline J gene. V is TRBV19 and J is TRBJ2-5; TRBD2 might be the D (6 bases). V gave up 6 bases and J gave up 1 base, with 9 bases separating them. The CDR3 is 13 amino acids. Germline CDR1 LNHDA, CDR2 SQIVND (reference sequence). CDR3 DNA, as far as it was read: TGTGCCAGTAGATACGGGGGCCAAGAGACC. Its protein is CASRYGGQET. The CDR3 in its entirety is CASRYGGQETQYF. The full variable domain, its missing parts supplied by reference TRBV19 and TRBJ2-5, is DGGITQSPKYLFRKEGQNVTLSCEQNLNHDAMYWYRQDPGQGLRLIYYSQIVNDFQKGDIAEGYSVSREKKESFPLTVTSAQKNPTAFYLCASRYGGQETQYFGPGTRLLVL.

This clone has ten or more counts. The CDR3 goes on 3 residues after the read ends, and that part is filled in from the germline J gene. The rearrangement links TRBV29-1 to TRBJ1-2; no reliable D call. CDR1 is SQVTM and CDR2 is ANQGSEA in the germline V gene. The CDR3 is made up of 12 amino acids. Trimming stripped 3 bases from V and 6 bases from J, with 11 bases between. The part of the CDR3 DNA that was read is TGCAGCGTTGATGCTCGGAGGGATGGC. Translation: CSVDARRDG. The complete CDR3 sequence is CSVDARRDGYTF.